The clone carrying this T cell receptor beta chain was counted at least ten times. What it binds is unknown. The authors ran a second PCR of about 6 to 12 cycles using a sample-barcoded 5' primer and a J-beta primer mix. Researchers report that a template-switch adaptor with 12 random nucleotides tagged each cDNA molecule. Researchers report that each sample yielded at least 3 million CDR3-containing paired-end reads. TCRdb passed the 5' RACE reads through MiXCR, listing each CDR3 protein once. The table shows 1.4 million or so distinct CDR3 sequences, with under 55% occurring only once. The data are from a study of blood T cells in healthy people across ages. Whole-study findings and limits: Higher diversity and more naive CD4+ cells were features of long-lived donors, compared to aged donors.

CDR1 is SEHNR, CDR2 FQNEAQ, per germline (reference sequence). Trimming shortened V by 2 bases and J by 2 bases, and 12 bases separated the two germline ends. CDR3 length: 15 amino acids. The sequence derives from a woman between 18 and 29 years old in good health. The chain joins TRBV7-9 to TRBJ1-2; no reliable D call. The source material was blood. CDR3 nucleotide sequence: TGTGCCAGCAGCTTAATGTTCCCCGAGAACTATGGCTACACCTTC. Its translation is CASSLMFPENYGYTF.